In this sample, the clone carrying this T cell receptor (beta chain) turned up a few times. Its antigen remains unknown. The data were taken from a study of response to subunit inactivated influenza vaccine. Whole-study findings and limits: Authors suggested seasonal influenza vaccinations each recruit few new T cells.

MiXCR was run by TCRdb on the RT-PCR reads, yielding one entry per CDR3 protein. The sample holds 800,000 or so distinct CDR3 sequences, around 20% seen once. Germline CDR1 reads MDHEN; CDR2 reads SYDVKM. V gave up 9 bases and J gave up 6 bases; unmatched junction bases: 1. The CDR3 length is 11 residues. The TCR originated in a man aged 50-59 years who received an inactivated influenza vaccine. Sequencing used PBMCs from blood, obtained 5 days after vaccination. The genes are TRBV28 and TRBJ2-2; TRBD1 agrees at 7 bases. The DNA of the CDR3 is TGTGCCAGAGGACAGGCCGGGGAGCTGTTTTTT. This gives the protein CARGQAGELFF. The full variable domain, in which reference TRBV28 and TRBJ2-2 provide the parts outside the CDR3, is DVKVTQSSRYLVKRTGEKVFLECVQDMDHENMFWYRQDPGLGLRLIYFSYDVKMKEKGDIPEGYSVSREKKERFSLILESASTNQTSMYLCARGQAGELFFGEGSRLTVL.